A selection of T cell receptor beta chains follows, all from one sample in a study of CD4 and CD8 cells across lung adenocarcinoma regions. TCRdb reanalysed the PCR reads using MiXCR and keeps one entry per CDR3 protein. The repertoire includes about 12,000 distinct CDR3 sequences, approximately 56% of them detected once, and approximately 35% sits in the top ten. The specimen sequenced was CD8+ T cells from the margin of a lung tumor. The receptors derive from a female donor with lung adenocarcinoma. The CD4 and CD8 labels of this study may be unreliable. Both conserved end residues are part of each CDR3.

CDR3aa: CASSESGRHPEAFF
v_gene: TRBV25-1

CDR3aa: CASTDRALNTQYF
v_gene: TRBV30

CDR3aa: CASSYFYPGNEQFF
v_gene: TRBV6-5

CDR3aa: CASGREFPNEQFF
v_gene: TRBV6-1

CDR3aa: CASSPLTGANAQFF
v_gene: TRBV6-1

CDR3aa: CAIKGGPGELFF
v_gene: TRBV10-3

CDR3aa: CASDTGGDTEALYF
v_gene: TRBV6-1

CDR3aa: CASSFGFWETQYF
v_gene: TRBV27

CDR3aa: CASSLGRVTNEKLFF
v_gene: TRBV12-3/TRBV12-4

CDR3aa: CASSESISQQGNEQFF
v_gene: TRBV10-1

CDR3aa: CASSSSIPRLLAKDTQYF
v_gene: TRBV6-5

CDR3aa: CASSRALSPYEQYF
v_gene: TRBV27

CDR3aa: CASSEANDGYEQYF
v_gene: TRBV6-1

CDR3aa: CASSGGRVQDTQYF
v_gene: TRBV27

CDR3aa: CASSQEPSGGYTGDLYF
v_gene: TRBV4-1

CDR3aa: CAGHGGRAKNIQYF
v_gene: TRBV10-3

CDR3aa: CASSLVGGGGTEAFF
v_gene: TRBV11-2

CDR3aa: CASSERAGSVSYEQYF
v_gene: TRBV6-1

CDR3aa: CASSYRDGGPSTDTQYF
v_gene: TRBV6-5

CDR3aa: CASTDRGYGYTF
v_gene: TRBV6-1

CDR3aa: CASSASPGGVNEQFF
v_gene: TRBV6-1

CDR3aa: CASKLSDRYYEQYF
v_gene: TRBV6-1

CDR3aa: CASSLGTGIITDTQYF
v_gene: TRBV12-3/TRBV12-4

CDR3aa: CASGGSGDRATDTQYF
v_gene: TRBV6-1

CDR3aa: CASSQAGGGGRDPETQYF
v_gene: TRBV4-1

CDR3aa: CANGLGVRAKNMQYF
v_gene: TRBV27

CDR3aa: CASSEASGGGGYTF
v_gene: TRBV6-1

CDR3aa: CASRQGYGYTF
v_gene: TRBV6-1

CDR3aa: CASSEGLATDTQYF
v_gene: TRBV6-1

CDR3aa: CASSLGGGPNEQFF
v_gene: TRBV7-2

CDR3aa: CASSEGVGEDTQYF
v_gene: TRBV6-1

CDR3aa: CAGSEAGDKDTQYF
v_gene: TRBV6-1

CDR3aa: CASSRARFPGSYNEQFF
v_gene: TRBV6-5

CDR3aa: CASSLRASGQLDNEQFF
v_gene: TRBV27

CDR3aa: CASSFGPDYEQYF
v_gene: TRBV27

CDR3aa: CASSQLGGNEQFF
v_gene: TRBV4-1

CDR3aa: CASSYRTSGRNSIQYF
v_gene: TRBV6-5

CDR3aa: CASGGLGGRDTETQYF
v_gene: TRBV6-1

CDR3aa: CASLQGDETQYF
v_gene: TRBV6-1

CDR3aa: CASSYGRGFYEQYF
v_gene: TRBV6-5

CDR3aa: CASSLLTSGMNEQYF
v_gene: TRBV6-5

CDR3aa: CASAILAGGQETQYF
v_gene: TRBV6-1